Presented here are 3 T cell receptor beta chains from one specimen sequenced in a study of graft-versus-host responses after intestinal transplantation. TCRdb's table, derived via immunoSEQ multiplex PCR, lists solely in-frame clones and lacks some. The sample consists of 45,000 to 60,000 clones, roughly 96% of them appearing once. Their antigen targets remain unknown. Sequenced here: unstimulated CD8+ T cells sorted from spleen or lymph node cells, sampled before transplant. All receptors derive from a human donor who was the organ donor for an intestinal transplant.

V is TRBV28 and J is TRBJ2-3; D remains ambiguous. Trimming shortened V by 5 bases and J by 1 base, and 7 bases separated the two germline ends. The CDR3 runs to 13 residues. Looked up from germline, CDR1 is MDHEN and CDR2 is SYDVKM. The CDR3 region has the DNA TGTGCCAGCAGTCGCCCTGGCACAGATACGCAGTATTTT. It translates to CASSRPGTDTQYF.

This sequence joins TRBV13 and TRBJ2-1; TRBD2 aligns across 12 bases. The CDR3 consists of 17 residues. Per germline, CDR1 PRHDT and CDR2 FYEKMQ (reference sequence). J gave up 5 bases and V 5 bases, and 10 bases lay outside the gene matches. DNA for the CDR3: TGTGCCAGCAGCCTGAACCCGACTAGCGGGGGTAACAATGAGCAGTTCTTC. Protein product: CASSLNPTSGGNNEQFF.

This clone has a single count. This rearrangement joins TRBV7-9 to TRBJ2-7; tentative D call: TRBD2 (5 bases). In germline, CDR1 is SEHNR, CDR2 FQNEAQ (reference sequence). V lost 2 bases and J 5 bases, leaving 16 bases between the germline ends. The CDR3 is made up of 15 amino acids. The DNA for the CDR3 is TGTGCCAGCAGCTTACCGGGATATGAAAGCGACGAGCAGTACTTC. Translating it yields CASSLPGYESDEQYF.